The clone carrying this T cell receptor beta chain showed up just once. These data come from a study of blood T cell repertoires in COVID-19. Study in general: Some COVID-19 samples were acute and others convalescent; all came from the United States, Italy and Spain.

The germline CDR1 and CDR2 sequences are SEHNR and FQNEAQ (reference sequence). The length of the CDR3 is 13 residues. V was trimmed by 3 bases and J by 4 bases, leaving 9 bases between them. Authors' analysis steps: Counts of nucleated cells, estimated from reference gene primer amplification, were obtained. TCRdb keeps only in-frame clones here, not all; method: immunoSEQ multiplex PCR. V and J calls and clone size follow that table, whereas D and trimming were derived from the DNA. Of more than 150,000 clones detected, about 82% appear once; the ten largest clones hold approximately 5.4%. This clonotype was obtained from a woman in her 30s with acute or convalescent COVID-19. V and J are TRBV7-9 and TRBJ2-5; tentative D call: TRBD2 (5 bases). The sample consisted of peripheral blood. The DNA of the CDR3 is TGTGCCAGCAGCTTTAAACGGGGAGAGACCCAGTACTTC. Amino acids: CASSFKRGETQYF.